A single sample is the source of the 24 T cell receptor beta chains below, sequenced in a study of T cells in localized non-small cell lung cancer. Some clones are missing from TCRdb's copy, which holds only in-frame ones; the method was immunoSEQ multiplex PCR. In the table there are under 35,000 clones, approximately 89% of which are singletons. The sample in question was peripheral blood, obtained before any cancer treatment. The receptors were gathered from a female donor older than 55 with stage I lung adenocarcinoma.

The V gene is TRBV5-1, the J gene TRBJ1-3; tentative D call: TRBD1 (5 bases). The V end lost 1 base, the J end lost 1 base, and 9 bases lay between the germline ends. This CDR3 is 15 amino acids long. The germline CDR1 and CDR2 sequences are SGHRS and YFSETQ. This CDR3 reads CASSLSGESGNTIYF. Written as DNA, the CDR3 is TGCGCCAGCAGCTTGTCGGGGGAATCTGGAAACACCATATATTTT. Combining the CDR3 with reference TRBV5-1 and TRBJ1-3 gives the whole variable domain KAGVTQTPRYLIKTRGQQVTLSCSPISGHRSVSWYQQTPGQGLQFLFEYFSETQRNKGNFPGRFSGRQFSNSRSEMNVSTLELGDSALYLCASSLSGESGNTIYFGEGSWLTVV.

The CDR3 DNA sequence: TGTGCCAGCAGTGAAGTCGGAGGCCAGGCTACCGGGGAGCTGTTTTTT. This gives the protein CASSEVGGQATGELFF. The gene calls are TRBV2 and TRBJ2-2; D is perhaps TRBD2 (5 bases). V gave up 1 base and J gave up 5 bases, with 14 bases separating them. The CDR3 runs 16 residues. The germline CDR1 and CDR2 sequences are SNHLY and FYNNEI.

This clone was observed a single time. The gene calls are TRBV18 and TRBJ1-4, with no clear D. CDR3 size: 14 residues. Germline values: CDR1 KGHSH, CDR2 LQKENI. Trimming removed 5 bases from V and 5 bases from J, with 12 bases in between. CDR3 region: CASSSFGWNEKLFF. The CDR3 DNA reads as TGTGCCAGCTCATCCTTCGGGTGGAATGAAAAACTGTTTTTT. The whole variable domain, remainder taken from reference TRBV18 and TRBJ1-4, is NAGVMQNPRHLVRRRGQEARLRCSPMKGHSHVYWYRQLPEEGLKFMVYLQKENIIDESGMPKERFSAEFPKEGPSILRIQQVVRGDSAAYFCASSSFGWNEKLFFGSGTQLSVL.

This chain connects TRBV5-1 to TRBJ2-5; no definite D call. CDR3 length equals 14 residues. Germline CDR1 SGHRS, CDR2 YFSETQ. The V gene lost 4 bases and the J gene lost 5 bases, with 15 bases spanning the gap. The CDR3 sequence: CASSGTVPPETQYF. Here the CDR3 DNA reads TGCGCCAGCAGCGGAACGGTCCCTCCGGAGACCCAGTACTTC.

This clone was seen only once. J is TRBJ2-5 and V is TRBV12-5, with D perhaps TRBD1 (5 bases). Trimming left V 5 bases short and J 2 bases short, with 9 bases between. This CDR3 spans 13 amino acids. Germline V gene lookup returns CDR1 LGHNT and CDR2 FRNRAP. DNA of the CDR3: TGTGCTAGTGGTGACAGTACACAAGAGACCCAGTACTTC. The encoded protein is CASGDSTQETQYF.

V is TRBV28 and J is TRBJ2-1; the D gene is possibly TRBD1 (6 bases). Germline loops: CDR1 MDHEN, CDR2 SYDVKM. V was cut by 5 bases and J by 6 bases, with 14 bases left in between. The CDR3 extends over 14 amino acids. CDR3 loop: CASSPQGYANEQFF. CDR3 sequence (DNA): TGTGCCAGCAGTCCCCAGGGGTACGCCAATGAGCAGTTCTTC.

This chain uses TRBV4-2 with TRBJ2-5, with TRBD2 as a possible D gene (7 bases). The V and J ends lost 0 bases and 6 bases respectively, with 14 bases between them. The CDR3 length is 15 residues. CDR1 LGHNA and CDR2 YNFKEQ come from the germline V gene. The CDR3 nucleotides read TGTGCCAGCAGCCAAGAAGGCGGGGGCGCCAAGACCCAGTACTTC. Translated, it gives CASSQEGGGAKTQYF.

This chain links TRBV4-2 with TRBJ1-1; no firm D call. The CDR3 consists of 12 residues. The V gene lost 1 base and the J gene lost 7 bases, with 7 bases spanning the gap. In germline, CDR1 is LGHNA, CDR2 YNFKEQ. Here the CDR3 DNA reads TGTGCCAGCAGCCAAGTACAGTATGAAGCTTTCTTT. Protein sequence: CASSQVQYEAFF.

This chain links TRBV28 with TRBJ1-2; D not certain. The germline V gene encodes CDR1 MDHEN and CDR2 SYDVKM. This CDR3 is built from 12 residues. Trimming removed 1 base at V and 5 bases at J, with 5 bases between. The DNA for the CDR3 is TGTGCCAGCAGTTTATTGAGATATGGCTACACCTTC. It codes for CASSLLRYGYTF.

The chain couples TRBV6-1 to TRBJ1-5; 10 nucleotides line up with TRBD1. Germline V gene lookup returns CDR1 MNHNS and CDR2 SASEGT. Trimming took 6 bases from V and 5 from J; bases not matched to a gene: 7. The CDR3 has 15 amino acids. The CDR3 loop reads CASRPPGQGDQPQHF. CDR3 bases: TGTGCCAGCAGACCTCCCGGACAGGGGGATCAGCCCCAGCATTTT.

The chain carries TRBV30 and TRBJ1-5; D is undetermined. The CDR3 covers 13 residues. Germline CDR1 reads GTSNPN; CDR2 reads SVGIG (reference sequence). Trimming stripped 0 bases from V and 6 bases from J, with 9 bases between. The CDR3 sequence: CAWSVGWGQPQHF. CDR3 DNA: TGTGCCTGGAGTGTAGGTTGGGGTCAGCCCCAGCATTTT.

This clone was detected once. This rearrangement joins TRBV7-9 to TRBJ1-1, with 7 bases lining up with TRBD1. The CDR3 has 15 residues. Germline V gene data show CDR1 as SEHNR and CDR2 as FQNEAQ (reference sequence). Trimming removed 5 bases from V and 2 bases from J; junction bases left unmatched: 8. The CDR3 DNA sequence: TGTGCCAGCAGCGCAGAACAGGGGACTAACACTGAAGCTTTCTTT. Protein product: CASSAEQGTNTEAFF.

The chain combines TRBV7-9 with TRBJ1-1, with TRBD1 as a possible D gene (6 bases). Trimming removed 11 bases at V and 4 bases at J, with 17 bases between. This CDR3 contains 13 residues. Germline CDR1 SEHNR, CDR2 FQNEAQ (reference sequence). The CDR3 spells CASGAVQGTEAFF. For the CDR3, the DNA is TGTGCCTCGGGGGCAGTTCAGGGCACTGAAGCTTTCTTT.

This clone came up a few times. This chain connects TRBV6-5 to TRBJ1-6, with D unresolved. Trimming pared 2 bases from V and 10 bases from J, leaving 12 bases between. The CDR3 loop spans 14 amino acids. CDR1 is MNHEY, CDR2 SVGAGI, per germline. The CDR3 spells CASSYAAAGSPLHF. CDR3 coding DNA: TGTGCCAGCAGTTACGCCGCCGCGGGATCACCCCTCCACTTT.

The rearrangement uses TRBV7-9 and TRBJ1-2; D is unresolved. Germline V gene data show CDR1 as SEHNR and CDR2 as FQNEAQ (reference sequence). There are 13 residues in the CDR3. Trimming removed 3 bases at V and 5 bases at J, with 10 bases between. The CDR3 DNA reads TGTGCCAGCAGCTTGGACCCCGATTATGGCTACACCTTC. This sequence encodes CASSLDPDYGYTF.

Only one count was recorded for this clone. The J gene is TRBJ1-5, the V gene TRBV21-1; TRBD1 is taken as the D call from the table, unchecked against the DNA. TRBV21-1 has pseudogene status. The CDR3 length is 16 residues. The CDR3 DNA follows: TGTGCCAGCAGCAAGGGTGCGCACAGAAATAATCAGCCCCAGCATTTT. It translates to CASSKGAHRNNQPQHF.

The chain's CDR3 is CASSLARGMEETQYF. The DNA for the CDR3 is TGCGCCAGCAGCTTAGCCCGGGGGATGGAGGAGACCCAGTACTTC. The chain combines TRBV5-1 with TRBJ2-5; TRBD2 might be the D (6 bases). Per the germline V gene, CDR1 is SGHRS and CDR2 is YFSETQ. The ends were cut back, 2 bases at V and 5 bases at J, with 16 bases in the middle. This CDR3 comprises 15 residues.

V gene TRBV6-5 combines with J gene TRBJ2-7, with D perhaps matching TRBD1 (6 bases). The CDR3 spans 14 residues. Trimming stripped 2 bases from V and 2 bases from J, with 10 bases between. Germline lookup yields CDR1 MNHEY and CDR2 SVGAGI. The CDR3 reads CASSYNRATYEQYF. The CDR3 region has the DNA TGTGCCAGCAGTTACAACAGGGCGACCTACGAGCAGTACTTC.

This clone was detected a few times. J is TRBJ2-3 and V is TRBV2; D unresolved. V gave up 1 base and J gave up 0 bases, with 5 bases separating them. Per the germline V gene, CDR1 is SNHLY and CDR2 is FYNNEI. There are 14 residues in the CDR3. The DNA of the CDR3 is TGTGCCAGCAGTGAAGTCTCAAGCACAGATACGCAGTATTTT. Protein sequence: CASSEVSSTDTQYF.

The table lists this clone with a count of one. The chain combines TRBV29-1 with TRBJ2-1, with D possibly matching TRBD1 (6 bases). The CDR3 sequence is 15 residues long. Germline V gene sequence: CDR1 SQVTM, CDR2 ANQGSEA. V lost 5 bases and J 0 bases, leaving 14 bases between the germline ends. DNA for the CDR3: TGCAGCGTTATTTCCCAGGGGTTCTCCTACAATGAGCAGTTCTTC. Protein sequence: CSVISQGFSYNEQFF.

The chain has TRBV5-5 and TRBJ2-3; tentatively, D is TRBD1 or TRBD2 (5 bases each). The germline CDR1 and CDR2 sequences are SGHKS and YYEKEE (reference sequence). The germline V and J ends were trimmed by 1 base and 6 bases, with 27 bases remaining between them. The CDR3 has 19 amino acids. CDR3 DNA: TGTGCCAGCAGCTTGAGGAAGGTTCACCCGGGACCCCCCAAGGATACGCAGTATTTT. As protein: CASSLRKVHPGPPKDTQYF. Supplemented by reference TRBV5-5 and TRBJ2-3, the full variable domain reads DAGVTQSPTHLIKTRGQQVTLRCSPISGHKSVSWYQQVLGQGPQFIFQYYEKEERGRGNFPDRFSARQFPNYSSELNVNALLLGDSALYLCASSLRKVHPGPPKDTQYFGPGTRLTVL.

V usage is TRBV6-1 and J usage is TRBJ1-5, with TRBD1 identical over 11 bases. The CDR3 consists of 15 residues. CDR1 is MNHNS, CDR2 SASEGT, per germline. After removal of 6 bases from V and 9 bases from J, the junction contained 10 bases not matched to a gene. The CDR3 DNA reads as TGTGCCAGCAGCGGAGGACAGGGGGCGGCCTTGCCCCAGCATTTT. This gives the protein CASSGGQGAALPQHF.

The chain carries TRBV5-1 and TRBJ1-5; D remains ambiguous. Trimming left V 4 bases short and J 0 bases short, with 11 bases between. The CDR3 contains 15 residues. CDR1 and CDR2 (germline): SGHRS, YFSETQ. The CDR3, as DNA: TGCGCCAGCAGCCCTGACGGCCATAGCAATCAGCCCCAGCATTTT. Encoded protein: CASSPDGHSNQPQHF. The full variable domain, its missing parts supplied by reference TRBV5-1 and TRBJ1-5, is KAGVTQTPRYLIKTRGQQVTLSCSPISGHRSVSWYQQTPGQGLQFLFEYFSETQRNKGNFPGRFSGRQFSNSRSEMNVSTLELGDSALYLCASSPDGHSNQPQHFGDGTRLSIL.

The genes are TRBV12-5 and TRBJ2-3; no reliable D call. Germline loops: CDR1 LGHNT, CDR2 FRNRAP. Trimming cost V 1 base and J 2 bases, with 7 bases left between them. CDR3 length equals 14 residues. The CDR3 DNA follows: TGTGCTAGTGGTTTGGCTATAACCACAGATACGCAGTATTTT. It specifies CASGLAITTDTQYF.